This TCR beta chain is drawn from a study of T-cell reconstitution after alpha-beta-depleted transplantation in children. CDR3 length: 14 residues. V was clipped by 5 bases and J by 3 bases; unmatched bases: 5. CDR1 and CDR2 from the germline V gene are MNHNS and SASEGT. It was with unique molecular identifiers that the TCRbeta library was prepared. TCRdb analysed the PCR reads with MiXCR anew, one entry per CDR3 protein. The sample has approximately 240,000 distinct CDR3 sequences; about a tenth are singletons. The material sequenced was PBMCs from the stem cell graft donor, taken from the stem cell graft. The source is a human donor who donated a stem cell graft to a child with acute lymphoblastic leukemia. The chain employs TRBV6-1 and TRBJ1-2; 8 positions agree with TRBD1. In DNA form, the CDR3 reads TGTGCCAGCAGTAAGGACAGGGAAGACTATGGCTACACCTTC. This encodes CASSKDREDYGYTF.